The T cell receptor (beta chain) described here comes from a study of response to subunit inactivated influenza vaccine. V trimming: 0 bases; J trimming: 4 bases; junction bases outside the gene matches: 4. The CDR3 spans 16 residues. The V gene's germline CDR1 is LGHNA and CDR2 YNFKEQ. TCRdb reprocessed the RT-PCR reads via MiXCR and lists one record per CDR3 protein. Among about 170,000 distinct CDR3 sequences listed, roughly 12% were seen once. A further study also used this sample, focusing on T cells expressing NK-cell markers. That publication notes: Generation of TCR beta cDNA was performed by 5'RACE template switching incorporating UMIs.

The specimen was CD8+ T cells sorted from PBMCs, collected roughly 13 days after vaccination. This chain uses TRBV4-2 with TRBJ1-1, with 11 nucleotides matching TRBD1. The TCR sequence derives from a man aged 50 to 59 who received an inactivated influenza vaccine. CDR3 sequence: CASSQDIGTGGTEAFF. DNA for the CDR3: TGTGCCAGCAGCCAAGATATTGGGACAGGGGGCACTGAAGCTTTCTTT.